The 18 T cell receptor beta chains below all came from one sample that was sequenced in a study of identical twins. TCRdb fed the 5' RACE reads into MiXCR, producing one record per CDR3 protein. The sample records about 490,000 distinct CDR3 sequences, roughly 15% being singletons. The same data also contributed to another study, on yellow fever vaccine responses in identical twins.

The material sequenced was CD4+ T cells sorted from blood. The receptors shown here come from a young woman in good health.

The genes are TRBV20-1 and TRBJ2-1, with 7 positions matching TRBD2. CDR1 and CDR2 from the germline V gene are DFQATT and SNEGSKA (reference sequence). CDR3 size: 15 residues. The V and J ends lost 2 bases and 2 bases, in that order; junction bases with no gene match: 6. This chain's CDR3 is CSARRLAATYNEQFF. The CDR3 nucleotides read TGCAGTGCTAGAAGGCTAGCGGCGACCTACAATGAGCAGTTCTTC.

The gene calls are TRBV7-9 and TRBJ2-3; D is possibly TRBD1 or TRBD2 (5 bases each). Trimming stripped 3 bases from V and 4 bases from J, with 14 bases between. In germline, CDR1 is SEHNR, CDR2 FQNEAQ (reference sequence). The CDR3 consists of 15 residues. CDR3 sequence reads: CASSFGALDADTQYF. The CDR3 DNA follows: TGTGCCAGCAGCTTCGGGGCGCTAGATGCAGATACGCAGTATTTT.

The table lists this clonotype with many counts. The chain uses TRBV12-3 or TRBV12-4 and TRBJ1-2; possible D gene TRBD1, 6 bases. Trimming took off 3 bases at V and 2 bases at J, with 10 bases between the two ends. The CDR3 runs 14 residues. DNA of the CDR3: TGTGCCAGCAGTTTTGGGGGCGCGAACTATGGCTACACCTTC. The encoded protein is CASSFGGANYGYTF.

This clonotype was detected ten times or more. J is TRBJ2-1 and V is TRBV12-3 or TRBV12-4; D not certain. Trimming took off 6 bases at V and 7 bases at J, with 10 bases between the two ends. This CDR3 has 12 residues. Here the CDR3 reads CASSLTENEQFF. CDR3 sequence (DNA): TGTGCCAGCAGCCTTACAGAAAATGAGCAGTTCTTC.

This clonotype was counted only a few times. The rearrangement uses TRBV20-1 and TRBJ2-1; 12 positions agree with TRBD2. This CDR3 is built from 14 residues. Germline CDR1 and CDR2: DFQATT and SNEGSKA (reference sequence). V lost 4 bases, J lost 15 bases, and 13 bases stayed unmatched. In nucleotides, the CDR3 is TGCAGTGCTACTACTAGCGGGAGGCCCCCGAGTGGGTTCTTC. Translating gives CSATTSGRPPSGFF.

The V gene is TRBV6-1, the J gene TRBJ1-2; D gene uncertain. Germline V gene lookup returns CDR1 MNHNS and CDR2 SASEGT. CDR3 size: 13 residues. V lost 4 bases, J lost 10 bases, and 16 bases lay in between. The CDR3 DNA reads TGTGCCAGCAGTGTAGACACGCCTCGGGACTACACCTTC. It translates to CASSVDTPRDYTF.

This clonotype has a handful of counts. This chain connects TRBV12-3 or TRBV12-4 to TRBJ2-1; possible D gene TRBD1, 7 bases. Trimming removed 4 bases at V and 8 bases at J, with 15 bases between. This CDR3 region has 14 residues. The CDR3 sequence is CASSYVTGRYEQFF. CDR3 sequence (DNA): TGTGCCAGCAGTTATGTGACAGGGAGGTATGAGCAGTTCTTC.

This clonotype was counted at least ten times. V is TRBV12-3 or TRBV12-4 and J is TRBJ2-5; 7 bases align to TRBD1. V lost 1 base and J lost 1; bases outside the gene matches: 3. The CDR3 is 15 residues long. The CDR3 nucleotides are TGTGCCAGCAGTTTAGGACAGGGCGTCCAAGAGACCCAGTACTTC. Translating it yields CASSLGQGVQETQYF.

The V call is TRBV20-1, the J call TRBJ2-1, with 11 bases fitting TRBD2. The germline CDR1 and CDR2 sequences are DFQATT and SNEGSKA (reference sequence). The CDR3 loop spans 14 amino acids. After removal of 3 bases from V and 6 bases from J, the junction contained 4 bases not matched to a gene. CDR3 loop: CSARLSGGANEQFF. CDR3 nucleotides: TGCAGTGCTAGGCTTAGCGGGGGGGCCAATGAGCAGTTCTTC.

This clonotype was observed a handful of times. The V gene is TRBV3-1, the J gene TRBJ1-5; tentative D call: TRBD1 (5 bases). V shed 0 bases and J shed 7 bases, with 16 bases lying between them. Germline V gene lookup returns CDR1 LGHDT and CDR2 YNNKEL (reference sequence). The CDR3 covers 16 residues. The CDR3: CASSQDPTGRGQPQHF. The DNA for the CDR3 is TGTGCCAGCAGCCAAGATCCGACGGGACGTGGCCAGCCCCAGCATTTT.

V and J are TRBV10-3 and TRBJ2-5; unclear D gene. V was shortened by 4 bases and J by 1 base, with 10 bases between the two germline ends. Looked up from germline, CDR1 is ENHRY and CDR2 is SYGVKD. The CDR3 spans 14 residues. The CDR3 bases are TGTGCCATCAGTGTTTCGGGCCCCCAAGAGACCCAGTACTTC. Residues: CAISVSGPQETQYF.

The chain recombines TRBV15 with TRBJ1-1; D remains ambiguous. The CDR3 length is 17 residues. Germline assignment: CDR1 LNHNV and CDR2 YYDKDF (reference sequence). V was shortened by 1 base and J by 1 base, with 16 bases between the two germline ends. The CDR3 bases are TGTGCCACCAGCAGAGTACAGTTGGGGTCTTCGAACACTGAAGCTTTCTTT. This gives the protein CATSRVQLGSSNTEAFF.

This clonotype was detected only a few times. The chain recombines TRBV27 with TRBJ2-1, with a possible D match to TRBD2 (7 bases). V gave up 3 bases and J gave up 7 bases, with 13 bases separating them. CDR1 MNHEY and CDR2 SMNVEV come from the germline V gene (reference sequence). The CDR3 totals 14 residues. CDR3 bases: TGTGCCAGCAGTTTGGGGGGGGGGCTGAATGAGCAGTTCTTC. Translated, it gives CASSLGGGLNEQFF.

The rearrangement links TRBV6-1 to TRBJ2-1, with 11 bases fitting TRBD2. The germline gives CDR1 MNHNS, CDR2 SASEGT. CDR3 length: 15 residues. With V trimmed by 6 bases and J by 3 bases, 4 bases remained unmatched. The CDR3, as DNA: TGTGCCAGCAGACACGGGACTAGCGGCTACAATGAGCAGTTCTTC. Translated: CASRHGTSGYNEQFF.

This clonotype has a handful of counts. J is TRBJ2-3 and V is TRBV28; D may be TRBD1 (5 bases). Looked up from germline, CDR1 is MDHEN and CDR2 is SYDVKM. The length of the CDR3 is 15 residues. The germline V and J ends were trimmed by 5 bases and 1 base, with 13 bases remaining between them. Here the CDR3 reads CASSTHRSRTDTQYF. For the CDR3, the DNA is TGTGCCAGCAGTACTCACAGGTCACGCACAGATACGCAGTATTTT.

This clonotype was found a few times. This chain connects TRBV4-1 to TRBJ2-5, with TRBD2 matching over 8 bases. The ends lost 0 bases at V and 4 bases at J; junction bases unmatched: 10. CDR1 is MGHRA and CDR2 is YSYEKL in the germline V gene. The CDR3 totals 17 residues. The CDR3 reads CASSQDPSGSGRETQYF. For the CDR3, the DNA is TGCGCCAGCAGCCAAGACCCCTCTGGGAGCGGGAGAGAGACCCAGTACTTC.

The chain has TRBV25-1 and TRBJ1-4; a weak D match, TRBD1 (6 bases). Germline loops: CDR1 MGHDK, CDR2 SYGVNS. The length of the CDR3 is 15 residues. The V end was cut by 1 base, the J end by 7 bases, with 13 bases between. The CDR3 DNA follows: TGTGCCAGCAGTGAATTAAACAGGGCCGGTGAAAAACTGTTTTTT. Translating gives CASSELNRAGEKLFF.

This clonotype has ten or more counts. The rearrangement links TRBV10-3 to TRBJ1-1; possible D gene TRBD1, 6 bases. V lost 6 bases and J 1 base, leaving 12 bases between the germline ends. CDR3 size: 14 residues. CDR1 is ENHRY, CDR2 SYGVKD, per germline. The CDR3 protein is CAIRSIQGNTEAFF. CDR3 DNA sequence: TGTGCCATCAGATCCATACAGGGGAACACTGAAGCTTTCTTT.